The 30 T cell receptor beta chains presented below share a single source sample, sequenced in a study of T cell responses to AZD1222 COVID-19 vaccine. Sequencing used immunoSEQ multiplex PCR; TCRdb keeps in-frame clones, though not all of them. This sample has tens of thousands of clones; about 74% occur once, and the top ten carry around 7%. The sample was peripheral blood, taken on day 0 of AZD1222 vaccination. The origin of the receptors is an adult in good health.

This chain connects TRBV7-2 to TRBJ1-5; possibly TRBD1 for D (5 bases). With 6 bases removed from V and 3 bases from J, the gap between germline ends came to 9 bases. The CDR3 consists of 13 residues. Germline CDR1 and CDR2: SGHTA and FQGNSA. CDR3 sequence (DNA): TGTGCCAGCAGGCCGACAGTCAATCAGCCCCAGCATTTT. It codes for CASRPTVNQPQHF.

This clone came up once. The chain combines TRBV2 with TRBJ1-5; tentatively, D is TRBD1 (5 bases). V gave up 8 bases and J gave up 4 bases, with 15 bases separating them. Germline V CDR1 and CDR2: SNHLY, FYNNEI. The CDR3 covers 14 residues. The CDR3 DNA reads as TGTGCCAGCTCCCAGTCGGGGGGAAATCAGCCCCAGCATTTT. Amino acids: CASSQSGGNQPQHF.

The chain links TRBV9 to TRBJ1-3; 8 bases map to TRBD1. Germline V CDR1 and CDR2: SGDLS, YYNGEE. CDR3 size: 18 residues. V lost 0 bases, J lost 2 bases, and 10 bases stayed unmatched. The CDR3 nucleotides read TGTGCCAGCAGCGTAGCCCCTCCCGACAGGGGAGCTGGAAACACCATATATTTT. It specifies CASSVAPPDRGAGNTIYF.

The genes are TRBV3-1 (or the pseudogene TRBV3-2) and TRBJ2-3, with 7 bases matching TRBD2. Germline V gene data show CDR1 as LGHDT and CDR2 as YNNKEL (reference sequence). V lost 4 bases to trimming and J lost 2 bases; unmatched junction nucleotides: 3. This CDR3 contains 14 residues. CDR3 sequence (DNA): TGTGCCAGCAGCCCAACTAGCGACACAGATACGCAGTATTTT. Translating gives CASSPTSDTDTQYF.

The chain couples TRBV28 to TRBJ2-7; D is perhaps TRBD2 (5 bases). Germline CDR1 reads MDHEN; CDR2 reads SYDVKM. Trimming cost V 11 bases and J 6 bases, with 20 bases left between them. The CDR3 is 13 residues long. Here the CDR3 reads CAVLRDSPPEQYV. The CDR3 bases are TGTGCCGTCCTGAGGGATTCCCCCCCCGAGCAGTACGTC.

The V gene is TRBV6-2 or TRBV6-3, the J gene TRBJ2-7; perhaps TRBD2 as D (6 bases). From germline, CDR1 is MNHEY and CDR2 SVGEGT. V was shortened by 6 bases and J by 0 bases, with 9 bases between the two germline ends. This CDR3 is built from 13 residues. As DNA, the CDR3 is TGTGCCAGCAGCGCCGGGAGCTCCTACGAGCAGTACTTC. Its translation: CASSAGSSYEQYF.

Remarks on this clone: A junction boundary mismatches the germline segment, possibly from a read error. This chain uses TRBV29-1 with TRBJ1-2; no reliable D call. The length of the CDR3 is 15 residues. Per germline, CDR1 SQVTM and CDR2 ANQGSEA. CDR3 nucleotide sequence: TGCAGCGTGGAAGGACCGCAGACCCGATACTATGGCTACACCTTC. Amino acid sequence: CSVEGPQTRYYGYTF.

The chain employs TRBV5-4 and TRBJ1-1; D is ambiguous. This CDR3 has 15 amino acids. Germline V gene sequence: CDR1 SGHNT, CDR2 YYREEE (reference sequence). V was trimmed by 0 bases and J by 1 base, leaving 10 bases between them. CDR3 in amino acids: CASSLGRGENTEAFF. CDR3 bases: TGTGCCAGCAGCTTGGGGCGAGGAGAGAACACTGAAGCTTTCTTT. Full variable domain (missing parts from reference TRBV5-4 and TRBJ1-1): ETGVTQSPTHLIKTRGQQVTLRCSSQSGHNTVSWYQQALGQGPQFIFQYYREEENGRGNFPPRFSGLQFPNYSSELNVNALELDDSALYLCASSLGRGENTEAFFGQGTRLTVV.

The chain carries TRBV7-9 and TRBJ1-1; TRBD1 might be the D (5 bases). The CDR3 runs 14 residues. Trimming left V 2 bases short and J 3 bases short, with 10 bases between. Looked up from germline, CDR1 is SEHNR and CDR2 is FQNEAQ (reference sequence). In DNA, the CDR3 is TGTGCCAGCAGCTTACCAGGGTCGTACACTGAAGCTTTCTTT. This sequence encodes CASSLPGSYTEAFF.

The V call is TRBV5-1, the J call TRBJ1-1, with D perhaps TRBD1 (6 bases). This CDR3 is built from 19 residues. From germline, CDR1 is SGHRS and CDR2 YFSETQ. V was shortened by 1 base and J by 4 bases, with 26 bases between the two germline ends. CDR3 sequence (DNA): TGCGCCAGCAGCTTGAACACTCCTGCGGGGGGGGCCACATCCACTGAAGCTTTCTTT. It encodes CASSLNTPAGGATSTEAFF.

This clone was recorded once. The chain joins TRBV19 to TRBJ1-2; D gene ambiguous. Germline assignment: CDR1 LNHDA and CDR2 SQIVND (reference sequence). Between the trimmed V and J ends, which lost 2 bases and 8 bases, there was a span of 3 bases. There are 10 residues in the CDR3. CDR3 nucleotide sequence: TGTGCCAGTAGTATATTGGGCTACACCTTC. Translation: CASSILGYTF.

This sequence joins TRBV6-5 and TRBJ1-3; D is uncertain. Germline-derived CDR1 and CDR2 are MNHEY and SVGAGI. Trimming took 6 bases from V and 4 from J, leaving 7 bases between them. The CDR3 consists of 12 residues. Here the CDR3 reads CASRDYGNTIYF. The CDR3 DNA sequence: TGTGCCAGCAGGGACTACGGAAACACCATATATTTT.

J is TRBJ2-3 and V is TRBV20-1; 9 bases map to TRBD1. This CDR3 is 16 amino acids long. Trimming removed 3 bases from V and 0 bases from J; junction bases left unmatched: 7. Germline CDR1 reads DFQATT; CDR2 reads SNEGSKA (reference sequence). CDR3 amino acids: CSASATGGFSTDTQYF. The CDR3 DNA follows: TGCAGTGCTAGTGCCACAGGGGGCTTTAGCACAGATACGCAGTATTTT.

A single count supports this clone. The chain couples TRBV28 to TRBJ1-5; TRBD1 matches 8 bases. CDR1 is MDHEN and CDR2 is SYDVKM in the germline V gene. The J segment lost 6 bases and the V segment lost 7 bases, leaving 5 bases of the junction unmatched. The CDR3 length is 13 residues. In DNA, the CDR3 is TGTGCCAGCACAGGACAGGGCCCTCAGCCCCAGCATTTT. This gives the protein CASTGQGPQPQHF. The variable domain in full, completed from reference TRBV28 and TRBJ1-5, reads DVKVTQSSRYLVKRTGEKVFLECVQDMDHENMFWYRQDPGLGLRLIYFSYDVKMKEKGDIPEGYSVSREKKERFSLILESASTNQTSMYLCASTGQGPQPQHFGDGTRLSIL.

By sample fraction, this clone is medium-sized. V is TRBV18 and J is TRBJ1-2, with TRBD1 matching 7 bases. In germline, CDR1 is KGHSH, CDR2 LQKENI. The CDR3 length is 13 residues. With 2 bases clipped from V and 6 bases from J, the junction kept 3 bases outside the gene matches. As DNA, the CDR3 is TGTGCCAGCTCACCAGAGGGGGCTCATGGCTACACCTTC. Translation: CASSPEGAHGYTF.

CDR3 nucleotide sequence: TGTGCCAGTAGTATGGGGACTAGCGGGGTCTACAATGAGCAGTTCTTC. Translated, it gives CASSMGTSGVYNEQFF. This chain uses TRBV19 with TRBJ2-1, with 13 nucleotides matching TRBD2. Germline V gene sequence: CDR1 LNHDA, CDR2 SQIVND (reference sequence). The trim removed 3 bases at V and 3 bases at J, leaving 2 bases unmatched. The CDR3 has 16 amino acids.

The chain recombines TRBV11-1 with TRBJ1-1, with D perhaps matching TRBD1 (5 bases). Germline CDR1 SGHAT, CDR2 FQDESV (reference sequence). V was pared by 2 bases and J by 4 bases, with 17 bases between. The CDR3 extends over 16 amino acids. The CDR3 DNA reads TGTGCCAGCAGCTTAAGATCGGGATTGGGGGGCACTGAAGCTTTCTTT. Residues: CASSLRSGLGGTEAFF. Combining the CDR3 with reference TRBV11-1 and TRBJ1-1 gives the whole variable domain EAEVAQSPRYKITEKSQAVAFWCDPISGHATLYWYRQILGQGPELLVQFQDESVVDDSQLPKDRFSAERLKGVDSTLKIQPAELGDSAMYLCASSLRSGLGGTEAFFGQGTRLTVV.

The genes are TRBV15 and TRBJ2-7, with 7 nucleotides matching TRBD2. Germline V CDR1 and CDR2: LNHNV, YYDKDF (reference sequence). The CDR3 contains 14 residues. The ends lost 0 bases at V and 2 bases at J; junction bases unmatched: 1. The CDR3 bases are TGTGCCACCAGCAGAGAAGGGACTACCTACGAGCAGTACTTC. It specifies CATSREGTTYEQYF. Filled out from reference TRBV15 and TRBJ2-7, the complete variable domain reads DAMVIQNPRYQVTQFGKPVTLSCSQTLNHNVMYWYQQKSSQAPKLLFHYYDKDFNNEADTPDNFQSRRPNTSFCFLDIRSPGLGDTAMYLCATSREGTTYEQYFGPGTRLTVT.

Written as DNA, the CDR3 is TGTGCCAGTAGTATTGAGGGGGCGCGTGGTGAAGCTTTCTTT. Its protein product is CASSIEGARGEAFF. The chain combines TRBV19 with TRBJ1-1; 7 bases are a match to TRBD1. V shed 3 bases and J 7 bases; nucleotides not matched to a gene: 8. The CDR3 is 14 residues long. Germline loops: CDR1 LNHDA, CDR2 SQIVND (reference sequence).

Comments on this clone: The same CDR3 arises from other DNA sequences in this sample as well. The V gene is TRBV5-8, the J gene TRBJ1-3; D may be TRBD1 (6 bases). Trimming left V 4 bases short and J 0 bases short, with 11 bases between. Looked up from germline, CDR1 is SGHTS and CDR2 is YDEGEE. The CDR3 contains 15 residues. The CDR3, as DNA: TGTGCCAGCAGCATCGGACAGATCTCTGGAAACACCATATATTTT. Its translation: CASSIGQISGNTIYF.

This clone was seen just once. The CDR3 spells CASSESLTYEQYF. The CDR3 region has the DNA TGCGCCAGCAGTGAGTCCCTCACCTACGAGCAGTACTTC. V gene TRBV10-1 combines with J gene TRBJ2-7; D is unclear. V was clipped by 0 bases and J by 2 bases, with 5 bases between them. Germline CDR1 reads WNHNN; CDR2 reads SYGVQD (reference sequence). This CDR3 spans 13 amino acids.

The chain combines TRBV7-9 with TRBJ1-5; D is unresolved. Trimming removed 0 bases from V and 4 bases from J, with 10 bases in between. CDR3 length: 15 amino acids. The germline V gene encodes CDR1 SEHNR and CDR2 FQNEAQ (reference sequence). The CDR3 is CASSLAGEANQPQHF. The CDR3 DNA follows: TGTGCCAGCAGCTTAGCCGGTGAGGCAAATCAGCCCCAGCATTTT.

This clone appeared a few times. The CDR3 spells CASSLQGYTEAFF. DNA for the CDR3: TGTGCCAGCAGCTTACAGGGATACACTGAAGCTTTCTTT. The chain carries TRBV13 and TRBJ1-1, with D perhaps TRBD1 (5 bases). The CDR3 has 13 residues. The ends were cut back, 2 bases at V and 3 bases at J, with 7 bases in the middle. Germline CDR1 reads PRHDT; CDR2 reads FYEKMQ (reference sequence).

The V call is TRBV12-3 or TRBV12-4, the J call TRBJ2-7; D is unresolved. Trimming took 6 bases from V and 0 from J, leaving 6 bases between them. This CDR3 contains 12 residues. The DNA for the CDR3 is TGTGCCAGCAGGCTGTCCTCCTACGAGCAGTACTTC. Its translation: CASRLSSYEQYF.

The genes are TRBV6-6 and TRBJ1-1; 8 bases map to TRBD1. This CDR3 has 14 amino acids. Germline lookup yields CDR1 MNHNY and CDR2 SVGAGI (reference sequence). V lost 6 bases, J lost 4 bases, and 7 bases stayed unmatched. The CDR3 DNA follows: TGTGCCAGCAGGATACAGGGGGTTTTCACTGAAGCTTTCTTT. This codes for CASRIQGVFTEAFF.

V and J are TRBV28 and TRBJ2-5; D call uncertain. Germline lookup yields CDR1 MDHEN and CDR2 SYDVKM. CDR3 length: 15 residues. V dropped 6 bases and J dropped 0 bases, with 14 bases sitting between them. The CDR3 loop reads CASRPGRMYQETQYF. The CDR3 DNA sequence: TGTGCCAGCAGACCTGGACGAATGTACCAAGAGACCCAGTACTTC.

The chain carries TRBV28 and TRBJ1-6, with TRBD1 matching over 11 bases. The CDR3 contains 17 residues. CDR1 and CDR2 (germline): MDHEN, SYDVKM. J lost 9 bases, V lost 5 bases, and 12 bases had no gene match. As DNA, the CDR3 is TGTGCCAGCAGTGGCCCAGGACAGGGGGCCTGGGGTTCACCCCTCCACTTT. Residues: CASSGPGQGAWGSPLHF.

This rearrangement joins TRBV5-1 to TRBJ1-1, with 7 bases lining up with TRBD1. The CDR3 sequence is 15 residues long. Germline CDR1 and CDR2: SGHRS and YFSETQ. The J segment lost 6 bases and the V segment lost 0 bases, leaving 8 bases of the junction unmatched. The CDR3 DNA follows: TGCGCCAGCAGCTTGGATGGAGGGGGCACGCCTGAAGCTTTCTTT. Translation gives CASSLDGGGTPEAFF.

This rearrangement joins TRBV10-1 to TRBJ1-3; the D is unclear. Germline CDR1 reads WNHNN; CDR2 reads SYGVQD (reference sequence). The CDR3 runs to 16 residues. V was pared by 2 bases and J by 0 bases, with 11 bases between. CDR3 nucleotides: TGCGCCAGCAGTGAGCTTGCCTCGAGCTCTGGAAACACCATATATTTT. Protein: CASSELASSSGNTIYF.

This rearrangement joins TRBV11-2 to TRBJ1-6; unclear D gene. Looked up from germline, CDR1 is SGHAT and CDR2 is FQNNGV. This CDR3 spans 12 amino acids. The V gene lost 4 bases and the J gene lost 10 bases, with 8 bases spanning the gap. CDR3 coding DNA: TGTGCCAGCAGCTGGCAAGAATCACCCCTCCACTTT. Translated, it gives CASSWQESPLHF. The full variable domain, rest sourced from reference TRBV11-2 and TRBJ1-6, is EAGVAQSPRYKIIEKRQSVAFWCNPISGHATLYWYQQILGQGPKLLIQFQNNGVVDDSQLPKDRFSAERLKGVDSTLKIQPAKLEDSAVYLCASSWQESPLHFGNGTRLTVT.